This TCR beta chain was sequenced for a study of human T cells and chemical hapten exposure. In the study overall: Sensitization used 2% DPC on around 2 cm by around 2 cm upper inner arm skin.

This clonotype was observed many times. Unique molecular identifiers were linked by the library to individual cDNA molecules. TCRdb called the RACE reads again in MiXCR, with one record for every CDR3 protein. The repertoire consists of approximately 180,000 distinct CDR3 sequences, with under 35% occurring once and the leading ten covering 2.5% to 3.5%. Time point here: pre-sensitization, week 0. This sample's treatment: therapeutic diphenylcyclopropenone sensitization with weekly scalp DPC. Staff drew blood before applying each patch test. The material was whole blood, obtained in connection with sensitization to the hapten diphenylcyclopropenone (DPC). The receptor's source is a woman aged 30 to 39 with alopecia areata. Some clones in this sample may be carry-over from other donors' samples.

This chain's CDR3 is CASSLNSNQPQHF. Written as DNA, the CDR3 is TGTGCCAGCAGTTTAAATAGCAATCAGCCCCAGCATTTT. The V call is TRBV28, the J call TRBJ1-5, with unresolved D. V dropped 2 bases and J dropped 0 bases, with 2 bases sitting between them. The CDR3 length is 13 residues. Germline V gene data show CDR1 as MDHEN and CDR2 as SYDVKM.